These 18 T cell receptor beta chains came from one sample sequenced in a study of blood T cell repertoires in COVID-19. Generated by immunoSEQ multiplex PCR, the TCRdb table keeps only in-frame clones and is missing some. The sample carries about 90,000 clones, roughly 90% recorded once. The sample comprised peripheral blood. These receptors came from a male donor with acute or convalescent COVID-19.

The chain joins TRBV28 to TRBJ1-1, with unresolved D. The V gene's germline CDR1 is MDHEN and CDR2 SYDVKM. CDR3 length equals 13 residues. Between the trimmed V and J ends, which lost 6 bases and 6 bases, there was a span of 14 bases. Written as DNA, the CDR3 is TGTGCCAGCAGCCTAACAGTTGACGCTGAAGCTTTCTTT. This codes for CASSLTVDAEAFF.

This clone was recorded a few times. The chain couples TRBV30 to TRBJ1-6; D uncertain. The length of the CDR3 is 13 residues. CDR1 and CDR2 from the germline V gene are GTSNPN and SVGIG (reference sequence). V lost 3 bases, J lost 8 bases, and 11 bases lay in between. This CDR3 is CAWRQNIDSPLHF. CDR3 nucleotides: TGTGCCTGGAGACAGAATATCGATTCACCCCTCCACTTT.

The rearrangement joins TRBV5-4 to TRBJ1-6; 7 bases are a match to TRBD1. The ends lost 4 bases at V and 5 bases at J; junction bases unmatched: 6. The CDR3 length is 15 residues. Germline CDR1 SGHNT, CDR2 YYREEE (reference sequence). CDR3 sequence: CASSLGQLNNSPLHF. CDR3 bases: TGTGCCAGCAGCCTGGGACAGTTAAATAATTCACCCCTCCACTTT. Together with reference TRBV5-4 and TRBJ1-6, the CDR3 gives the full variable domain: ETGVTQSPTHLIKTRGQQVTLRCSSQSGHNTVSWYQQALGQGPQFIFQYYREEENGRGNFPPRFSGLQFPNYSSELNVNALELDDSALYLCASSLGQLNNSPLHFGNGTRLTVT.

Only one count was recorded for this clone. V and J are TRBV19 and TRBJ2-7, with D possibly matching TRBD2 (6 bases). V dropped 4 bases and J dropped 6 bases, with 13 bases sitting between them. Germline V gene lookup returns CDR1 LNHDA and CDR2 SQIVND (reference sequence). The CDR3 is made up of 13 amino acids. CDR3 residues: CASSNGGPSEQYF. The CDR3 DNA follows: TGTGCCAGTAGTAACGGGGGACCCTCCGAGCAGTACTTC.

The chain couples TRBV27 to TRBJ2-7, with D perhaps matching TRBD1 (5 bases). V gave up 6 bases and J gave up 4 bases, with 19 bases separating them. The CDR3 is 15 amino acids. The germline gives CDR1 MNHEY, CDR2 SMNVEV (reference sequence). CDR3 in amino acids: CASRRLPQERYEQYF. For the CDR3, the DNA is TGTGCCAGCAGGCGGCTCCCACAGGAGAGATACGAGCAGTACTTC.

This sequence joins TRBV19 and TRBJ1-1; D gene uncertain. The CDR3 is made up of 13 amino acids. The V gene's germline CDR1 is LNHDA and CDR2 SQIVND (reference sequence). Trimming pared 1 base from V and 5 bases from J, leaving 8 bases between. CDR3 loop: CASSIVGGTEAFF. Written as DNA, the CDR3 is TGTGCCAGTAGTATAGTTGGCGGGACTGAAGCTTTCTTT.

V gene TRBV30 combines with J gene TRBJ1-2; TRBD1 might be the D (5 bases). Germline lookup yields CDR1 GTSNPN and CDR2 SVGIG (reference sequence). V lost 2 bases to trimming and J lost 2 bases, with 9 bases between them. The CDR3 is made up of 13 amino acids. CDR3 sequence (DNA): TGTGCCTGGAGTCGGCCAGGGAACTATGGCTACACCTTC. Amino acids: CAWSRPGNYGYTF.

This chain connects TRBV18 to TRBJ2-4; D is unclear. V dropped 6 bases and J dropped 5 bases, with 11 bases sitting between them. Per germline, CDR1 KGHSH and CDR2 LQKENI. The CDR3 contains 13 residues. The CDR3 protein is CASSPGEENIQYF. The CDR3 DNA sequence: TGTGCCAGCTCCCCCGGCGAGGAAAACATTCAGTACTTC.

This chain joins TRBV30 and TRBJ2-7; 9 nucleotides agree with TRBD2. V shed 4 bases and J 1 base; nucleotides not matched to a gene: 8. Looked up from germline, CDR1 is GTSNPN and CDR2 is SVGIG (reference sequence). This CDR3 comprises 15 residues. This CDR3 is CAWTYSGGGSYEQYF. CDR3 coding DNA: TGTGCCTGGACCTATAGCGGGGGAGGGTCCTACGAGCAGTACTTC.

The V call is TRBV19, the J call TRBJ1-5; TRBD1 might be the D (5 bases). The CDR3 contains 17 residues. The germline gives CDR1 LNHDA, CDR2 SQIVND (reference sequence). V gave up 7 bases and J gave up 2 bases, with 21 bases separating them. The CDR3 sequence is CASTASGWGGGNQPQHF. CDR3 coding DNA: TGTGCCAGTACCGCCTCTGGGTGGGGGGGAGGCAATCAGCCCCAGCATTTT.

The chain links TRBV6-1 to TRBJ1-2; 9 bases are a match to TRBD1. V lost 2 bases and J lost 8; bases outside the gene matches: 6. The germline V gene encodes CDR1 MNHNS and CDR2 SASEGT. The CDR3 has 14 amino acids. CDR3 sequence (DNA): TGTGCCAGCAGTGAACCCGGGACAGGGAACGGCTACACCTTC. Amino acids: CASSEPGTGNGYTF.

This chain uses TRBV19 with TRBJ2-7, with 7 positions matching TRBD1. The CDR3 runs to 13 residues. Trimming at V came to 6 bases and at J to 2 bases, leaving 4 bases not matched to a gene. CDR1 LNHDA and CDR2 SQIVND come from the germline V gene (reference sequence). This CDR3 reads CASRKDRTYEQYF. The CDR3, as DNA: TGTGCCAGTAGGAAGGACAGGACCTACGAGCAGTACTTC. The whole variable domain, filled in from reference TRBV19 and TRBJ2-7, reads DGGITQSPKYLFRKEGQNVTLSCEQNLNHDAMYWYRQDPGQGLRLIYYSQIVNDFQKGDIAEGYSVSREKKESFPLTVTSAQKNPTAFYLCASRKDRTYEQYFGPGTRLTVT.

The genes are TRBV6-2 or TRBV6-3 and TRBJ2-3, with 7 bases fitting TRBD1. Germline V gene data show CDR1 as MNHEY and CDR2 as SVGEGT. The length of the CDR3 is 15 residues. With V trimmed by 2 bases and J by 4 bases, 6 bases remained unmatched. CDR3 DNA sequence: TGTGCCAGCAGTTACCGACAGGGTTACGCAGATACGCAGTATTTT. It translates to CASSYRQGYADTQYF.

This clone has only one observation. The chain links TRBV18 to TRBJ2-5; TRBD2 is a possible D gene (6 bases). This CDR3 is built from 14 residues. Germline V lookup: CDR1 KGHSH, CDR2 LQKENI. Trimming took 3 bases from V and 0 from J, leaving 8 bases between them. CDR3 nucleotides: TGTGCCAGCTCACCCGGACTAAACCAAGAGACCCAGTACTTC. Translated: CASSPGLNQETQYF.

This clone was found a few times. The chain carries TRBV2 and TRBJ2-1, with D perhaps TRBD1 (6 bases). CDR3 length: 15 residues. CDR1 is SNHLY, CDR2 FYNNEI, per germline. The ends were cut back, 10 bases at V and 4 bases at J, with 20 bases in the middle. The CDR3 region is CANPGVHLRYNEQFF. CDR3 nucleotide sequence: TGTGCCAACCCAGGGGTCCACCTGCGATACAATGAGCAGTTCTTC.

CDR3 amino acids: CSVGQGRGEQYF. As DNA, the CDR3 is TGCAGCGTCGGACAGGGAAGGGGCGAGCAGTACTTC. V and J are TRBV29-1 and TRBJ2-7, with 8 bases aligning to TRBD1. Germline loops: CDR1 SQVTM, CDR2 ANQGSEA. J was trimmed by 6 bases and V by 6 bases; bases with no gene match: 7. This CDR3 comprises 12 residues.

The chain carries TRBV18 and TRBJ1-5, with 7 bases fitting TRBD1. CDR3 length: 14 residues. Germline V gene lookup returns CDR1 KGHSH and CDR2 LQKENI. J was trimmed by 4 bases and V by 3 bases; bases with no gene match: 3. This chain's CDR3 is CASSPGQKNQPQHF. The DNA of the CDR3 is TGTGCCAGCTCACCGGGACAGAAAAATCAGCCCCAGCATTTT. The full variable domain, with the rest looked up from reference TRBV18 and TRBJ1-5, is NAGVMQNPRHLVRRRGQEARLRCSPMKGHSHVYWYRQLPEEGLKFMVYLQKENIIDESGMPKERFSAEFPKEGPSILRIQQVVRGDSAAYFCASSPGQKNQPQHFGDGTRLSIL.

The chain carries TRBV7-3 and TRBJ1-1, with D tentatively TRBD1 (5 bases). Germline loops: CDR1 SGHTA, CDR2 FQGTGA. Trimming pared 5 bases from V and 3 bases from J, leaving 13 bases between. This CDR3 comprises 14 residues. Here the CDR3 DNA reads TGTGCCAGCAGCCCAGGAGCAGGGTACACTGAAGCTTTCTTT. This codes for CASSPGAGYTEAFF.